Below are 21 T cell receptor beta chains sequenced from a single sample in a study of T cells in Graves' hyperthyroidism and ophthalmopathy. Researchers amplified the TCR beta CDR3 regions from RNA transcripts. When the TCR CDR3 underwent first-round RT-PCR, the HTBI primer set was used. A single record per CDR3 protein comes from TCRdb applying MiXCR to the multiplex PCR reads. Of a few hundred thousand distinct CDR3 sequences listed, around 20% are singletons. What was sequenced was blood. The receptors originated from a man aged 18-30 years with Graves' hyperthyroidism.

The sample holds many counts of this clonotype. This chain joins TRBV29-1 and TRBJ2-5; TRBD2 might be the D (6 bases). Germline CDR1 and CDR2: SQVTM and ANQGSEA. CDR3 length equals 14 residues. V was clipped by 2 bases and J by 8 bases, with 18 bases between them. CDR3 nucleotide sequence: TGCAGCGTTGAATCGGGGGTCGAGCGTGGTACCCAGTACTTC. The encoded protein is CSVESGVERGTQYF.

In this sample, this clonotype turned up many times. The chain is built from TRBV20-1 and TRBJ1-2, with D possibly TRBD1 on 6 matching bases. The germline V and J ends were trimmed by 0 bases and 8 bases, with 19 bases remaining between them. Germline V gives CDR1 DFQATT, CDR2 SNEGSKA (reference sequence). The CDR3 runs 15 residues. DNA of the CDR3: TGCAGTGCTAGAGATCTTACAGGGAGGTTCAGGGGCTACACCTTC. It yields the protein CSARDLTGRFRGYTF.

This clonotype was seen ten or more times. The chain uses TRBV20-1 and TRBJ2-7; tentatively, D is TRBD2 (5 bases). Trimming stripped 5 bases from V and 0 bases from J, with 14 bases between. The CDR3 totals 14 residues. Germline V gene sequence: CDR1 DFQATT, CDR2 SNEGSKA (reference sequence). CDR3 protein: CSADRGWSSYEQYF. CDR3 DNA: TGCAGTGCTGACCGGGGTTGGAGCTCCTACGAGCAGTACTTC.

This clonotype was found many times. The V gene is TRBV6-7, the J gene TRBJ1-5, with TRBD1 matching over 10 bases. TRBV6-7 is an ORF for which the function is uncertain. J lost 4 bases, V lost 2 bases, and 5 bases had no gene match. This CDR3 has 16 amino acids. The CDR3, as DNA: TGTGCCAGCAGTTACCTTGGGACAGGGGTTAATCAGCCCCAGCATTTT. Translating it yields CASSYLGTGVNQPQHF.

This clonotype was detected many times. This chain's CDR3 is CAFQFHRDRMNTEAFF. DNA for the CDR3: TGTGCCTTCCAATTCCACCGGGACAGAATGAACACTGAAGCTTTCTTT. This sequence joins TRBV30 and TRBJ1-1; the match to TRBD1 covers 7 bases. Trimming cost V 7 bases and J 0 bases; bases outside gene matches: 14. Germline assignment: CDR1 GTSNPN and CDR2 SVGIG (reference sequence). CDR3 size: 16 residues.

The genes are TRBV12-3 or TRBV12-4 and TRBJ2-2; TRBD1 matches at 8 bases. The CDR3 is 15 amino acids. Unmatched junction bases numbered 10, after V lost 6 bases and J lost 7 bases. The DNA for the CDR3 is TGTGCCAGCAGGTGGACAGGGATAGCGGTCGGGGAGCTGTTTTTT. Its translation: CASRWTGIAVGELFF.

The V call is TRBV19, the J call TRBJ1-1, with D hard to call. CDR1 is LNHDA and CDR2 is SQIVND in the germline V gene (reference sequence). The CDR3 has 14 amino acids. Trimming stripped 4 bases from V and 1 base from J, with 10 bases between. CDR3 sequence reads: CASSNARGNTEAFF. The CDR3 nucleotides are TGTGCCAGTAGTAACGCCCGGGGGAACACTGAAGCTTTCTTT.

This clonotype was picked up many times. CDR3 DNA sequence: TGTGCCAGCGGGGACTTCGCGAACACCGGGGAGCTGTTTTTT. Translation: CASGDFANTGELFF. The chain links TRBV12-3 or TRBV12-4 to TRBJ2-2; D is possibly TRBD2 (6 bases). CDR3 size: 14 residues. Trimming cost V 8 bases and J 0 bases, with 10 bases left between them.

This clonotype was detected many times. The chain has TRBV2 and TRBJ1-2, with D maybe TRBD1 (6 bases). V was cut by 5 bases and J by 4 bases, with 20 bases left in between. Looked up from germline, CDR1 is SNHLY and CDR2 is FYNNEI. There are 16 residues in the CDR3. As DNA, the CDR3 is TGTGCCAGCAGTCAGCCAAACACAGGGCGAGGCTATGGCTACACCTTC. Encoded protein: CASSQPNTGRGYGYTF. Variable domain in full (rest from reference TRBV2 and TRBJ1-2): EPEVTQTPSHQVTQMGQEVILRCVPISNHLYFYWYRQILGQKVEFLVSFYNNEISEKSEIFDDQFSVERPDGSNFTLKIRSTKLEDSAMYFCASSQPNTGRGYGYTFGSGTRLTVV.

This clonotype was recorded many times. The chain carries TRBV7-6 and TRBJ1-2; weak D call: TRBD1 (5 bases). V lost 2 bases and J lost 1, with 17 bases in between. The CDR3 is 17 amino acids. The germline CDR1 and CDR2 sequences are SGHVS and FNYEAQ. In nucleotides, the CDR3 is TGTGCCAGCAGCTTATCCGGGGGACTCGAGATTAACTATGGCTACACCTTC. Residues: CASSLSGGLEINYGYTF.

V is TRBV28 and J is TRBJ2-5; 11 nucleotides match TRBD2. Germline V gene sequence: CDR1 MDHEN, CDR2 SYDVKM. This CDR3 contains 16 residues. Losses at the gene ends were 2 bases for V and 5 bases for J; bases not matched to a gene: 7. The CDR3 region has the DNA TGTGCCAGCAGTTTAACTAGCGGGGGTCTCGGGGAGACCCAGTACTTC. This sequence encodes CASSLTSGGLGETQYF.

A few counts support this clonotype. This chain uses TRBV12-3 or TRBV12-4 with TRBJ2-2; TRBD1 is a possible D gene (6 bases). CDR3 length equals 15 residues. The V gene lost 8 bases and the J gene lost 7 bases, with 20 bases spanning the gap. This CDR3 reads CASYSGANFVGELFF. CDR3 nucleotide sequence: TGTGCCAGCTACTCAGGGGCCAATTTCGTCGGGGAGCTGTTTTTT.

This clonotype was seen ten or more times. DNA for the CDR3: TGCAGTGCTACGGGTCTCGGGACCGGGGAGCTGTTTTTT. It encodes CSATGLGTGELFF. The rearrangement links TRBV20-1 to TRBJ2-2; no definite D call. The CDR3 extends over 13 amino acids. V lost 4 bases and J lost 5, with 11 bases in between. The germline V gene encodes CDR1 DFQATT and CDR2 SNEGSKA (reference sequence).

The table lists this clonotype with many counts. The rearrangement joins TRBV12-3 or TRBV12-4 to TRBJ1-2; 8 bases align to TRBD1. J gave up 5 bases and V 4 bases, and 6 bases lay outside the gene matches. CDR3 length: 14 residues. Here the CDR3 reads CASSSRGRGYGYTF. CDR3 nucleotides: TGTGCCAGCAGTTCCAGGGGGCGAGGATATGGCTACACCTTC.

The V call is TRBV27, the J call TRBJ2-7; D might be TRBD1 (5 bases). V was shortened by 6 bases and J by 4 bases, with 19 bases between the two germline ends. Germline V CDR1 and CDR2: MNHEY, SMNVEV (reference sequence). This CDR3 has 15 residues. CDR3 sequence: CASSQGVFDGYEQYF. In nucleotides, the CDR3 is TGTGCCAGCAGCCAAGGGGTTTTCGACGGATACGAGCAGTACTTC.

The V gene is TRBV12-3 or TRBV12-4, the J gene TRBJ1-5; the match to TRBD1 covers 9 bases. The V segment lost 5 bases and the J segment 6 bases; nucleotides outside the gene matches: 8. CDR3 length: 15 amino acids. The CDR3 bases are TGTGCCAGCAGTAAACCTACAGGGGGCGGTCAGCCCCAGCATTTT. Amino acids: CASSKPTGGGQPQHF.

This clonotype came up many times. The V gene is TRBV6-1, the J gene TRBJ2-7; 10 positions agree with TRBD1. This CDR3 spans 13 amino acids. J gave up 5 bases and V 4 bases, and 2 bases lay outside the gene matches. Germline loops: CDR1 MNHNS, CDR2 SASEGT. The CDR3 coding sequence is TGTGCCAGCAGTGGGACAGGGGGAGACGAGCAGTACTTC. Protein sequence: CASSGTGGDEQYF.

The CDR3 loop is CASSSADSSYNSPLHF. In nucleotides, the CDR3 is TGTGCCAGCAGCTCCGCGGACAGCTCCTATAATTCACCCCTCCACTTT. The V call is TRBV28, the J call TRBJ1-6, with a weak D call TRBD1 (6 bases). This CDR3 spans 16 amino acids. Trimming took 6 bases from V and 0 from J, leaving 12 bases between them. In germline, CDR1 is MDHEN, CDR2 SYDVKM.

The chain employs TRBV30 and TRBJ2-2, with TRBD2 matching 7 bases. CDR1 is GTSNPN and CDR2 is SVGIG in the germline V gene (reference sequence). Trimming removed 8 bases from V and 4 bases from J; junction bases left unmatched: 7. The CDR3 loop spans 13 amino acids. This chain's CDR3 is CAAGRGGTGELFF. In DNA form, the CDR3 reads TGTGCCGCGGGGAGGGGAGGCACCGGGGAGCTGTTTTTT.

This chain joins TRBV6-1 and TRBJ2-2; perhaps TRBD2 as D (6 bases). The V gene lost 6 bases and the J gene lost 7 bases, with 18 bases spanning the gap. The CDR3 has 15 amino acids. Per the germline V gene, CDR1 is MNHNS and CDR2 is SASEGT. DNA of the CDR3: TGTGCCAGCAGAGCGCTAGCGAGTGGTAACGGGGAGCTGTTTTTT. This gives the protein CASRALASGNGELFF.

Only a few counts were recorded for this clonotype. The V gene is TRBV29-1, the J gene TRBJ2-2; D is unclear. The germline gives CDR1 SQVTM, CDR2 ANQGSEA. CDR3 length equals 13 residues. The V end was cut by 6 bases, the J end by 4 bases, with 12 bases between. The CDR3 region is CSVNRRGTGELFF. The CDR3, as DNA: TGCAGCGTCAACCGGAGAGGCACCGGGGAGCTGTTTTTT.